This TCR beta chain was recorded in a study of beta chain features in type 1 diabetes. As for the study in general: Comparable age, gender and cell yields were observed in patients relative to healthy donors.

CDR1 GTSNPN and CDR2 SVGIG come from the germline V gene (reference sequence). The CDR3 consists of 14 residues. The ends were cut back, 3 bases at V and 0 bases at J, with 8 bases in the middle. Reverse transcribing all isolated RNA meant expressed TCRB transcripts were sequenced. Libraries were prepared by immunoSEQ multiplex PCR; TCRdb keeps only in-frame clonotypes and omits some of them. The sample lists about 370,000 clones; roughly 16% were seen once. The sequence derives from a woman under 30 in good health. The chain combines TRBV30 with TRBJ2-2; D unresolved. Sequences were obtained from naive CD4+ T cells from blood. The CDR3 is CAWSRLSNTGELFF. CDR3 DNA sequence: TGTGCCTGGAGCAGGCTGTCGAACACCGGGGAGCTGTTTTTT.